The 19 T cell receptor beta chains listed next were all sequenced from one sample in a study of T cells in Graves' hyperthyroidism and ophthalmopathy. Amplification of TCR beta CDR3 regions used RNA as the template. The TCR CDR3 was amplified in a first-round RT-PCR using the HTBI primer set. In TCRdb, the multiplex PCR reads were re-called with MiXCR into one record per CDR3 protein. Of about 550,000 distinct CDR3 sequences in the sample, 20% were seen once. Sequences were obtained from blood. The origin of the receptors is a man between 18 and 29 years old with Graves' hyperthyroidism.

This clonotype was seen ten or more times. The rearrangement uses TRBV6-2 or TRBV6-3 and TRBJ2-7; the D is unclear. Germline values: CDR1 MNHEY, CDR2 SVGEGT. The CDR3 consists of 12 residues. Trimming took 3 bases from V and 3 from J, leaving 6 bases between them. In DNA form, the CDR3 reads TGTGCCAGCAGTTATATAGGCTACGAGCAGTACTTC. It translates to CASSYIGYEQYF.

This clonotype occurred many times. The V and J genes are TRBV5-1 and TRBJ1-2; D call uncertain. The V end was cut by 7 bases, the J end by 0 bases, with 19 bases between. The CDR3 has 16 amino acids. Germline V gives CDR1 SGHRS, CDR2 YFSETQ. The CDR3 region is CASPLSVQYTNYGYTF. CDR3 DNA: TGCGCCAGCCCCCTAAGCGTGCAGTATACTAACTATGGCTACACCTTC.

The chain is built from TRBV6-1 and TRBJ1-2; possibly TRBD1 for D (6 bases). Germline V gene lookup returns CDR1 MNHNS and CDR2 SASEGT. Trimming left V 5 bases short and J 6 bases short, with 13 bases between. This CDR3 comprises 13 residues. CDR3 loop: CASSPSGDNGYTF. CDR3 sequence (DNA): TGTGCCAGCAGTCCTTCAGGGGACAATGGCTACACCTTC.

The sample holds many counts of this clonotype. The J gene is TRBJ1-3, the V gene TRBV30; D is uncertain. V was pared by 7 bases and J by 4 bases, with 20 bases between. Germline loops: CDR1 GTSNPN, CDR2 SVGIG (reference sequence). The CDR3 covers 15 residues. CDR3 sequence: CASVGRGFAGNTIYF. DNA for the CDR3: TGTGCCTCCGTAGGGCGAGGGTTTGCAGGAAACACCATATATTTT.

There are a few counts of this clonotype. The V and J genes are TRBV12-3 or TRBV12-4 and TRBJ1-1; TRBD1 might be the D (5 bases). CDR3 length: 13 residues. V lost 7 bases, J lost 12 bases, and 21 bases lay in between. CDR3 residues: CASIRDGNTESFF. CDR3 nucleotides: TGTGCCAGCATCAGGGACGGGAACACTGAGTCTTTCTTT.

This clonotype has ten or more counts. This chain uses TRBV19 with TRBJ1-2; no reliable D call. The V end was cut by 5 bases, the J end by 6 bases, with 10 bases between. CDR3 length equals 12 residues. Germline V gene sequence: CDR1 LNHDA, CDR2 SQIVND (reference sequence). CDR3: CASSSTEDGYTF. In DNA form, the CDR3 reads TGTGCCAGTAGTTCAACCGAGGATGGCTACACCTTC. The full variable domain, with the rest looked up from reference TRBV19 and TRBJ1-2, is DGGITQSPKYLFRKEGQNVTLSCEQNLNHDAMYWYRQDPGQGLRLIYYSQIVNDFQKGDIAEGYSVSREKKESFPLTVTSAQKNPTAFYLCASSSTEDGYTFGSGTRLTVV.

This chain links TRBV19 with TRBJ1-2; TRBD1 matches 9 bases. The CDR3 has 18 residues. Germline assignment: CDR1 LNHDA and CDR2 SQIVND (reference sequence). V was pared by 6 bases and J by 3 bases, with 17 bases of the junction left unmatched. The CDR3 DNA is TGTGCCAGTAGCCTGGCCCTCACTACAGGGGGCTTTGACTATGGCTACACCTTC. It encodes CASSLALTTGGFDYGYTF.

This clonotype was counted at least ten times. The J gene is TRBJ1-2, the V gene TRBV12-3 or TRBV12-4; perhaps TRBD1 as D (5 bases). V was trimmed by 6 bases and J by 8 bases, leaving 16 bases between them. This CDR3 has 13 amino acids. For the CDR3, the DNA is TGTGCCAGCAGCTGGGGGACCGCGGCCGGCTACACCTTC. This sequence encodes CASSWGTAAGYTF.

On this clonotype: The junction shows a germline mismatch at one end, possibly a read error. The chain couples TRBV12-3 or TRBV12-4 to TRBJ2-7; D unclear. The length of the CDR3 is 13 residues. The CDR3, as DNA: TGTGCCAGCAGTTTCATCGGAACCTACGATCAGTACTTC. It yields the protein CASSFIGTYDQYF.

This clonotype came up many times. V and J are TRBV6-1 and TRBJ2-5, with D unresolved. Germline CDR1 and CDR2: MNHNS and SASEGT. V lost 5 bases, J lost 4 bases, and 17 bases lay in between. This CDR3 contains 15 residues. The CDR3 spells CASSLLPGPGETQYF. Here the CDR3 DNA reads TGTGCCAGCAGTCTTCTGCCGGGCCCAGGAGAGACCCAGTACTTC.

This clonotype was counted a few times. The chain recombines TRBV11-2 with TRBJ1-5, with 8 nucleotides matching TRBD1. Germline CDR1 SGHAT, CDR2 FQNNGV. The CDR3 totals 19 residues. The V and J ends lost 5 bases and 0 bases, in that order; junction bases with no gene match: 15. Here the CDR3 reads CASSPKGGQGGGSNQPQHF. CDR3 in DNA: TGTGCCAGCAGCCCTAAAGGTGGACAGGGAGGCGGTAGCAATCAGCCCCAGCATTTT.

In nucleotides, the CDR3 is TGTGCCAGCAGTAATGGACAGGGTGAGACCATATATTTT. This gives the protein CASSNGQGETIYF. J is TRBJ1-3 and V is TRBV7-9, with 8 bases lining up with TRBD1. CDR1 and CDR2 from the germline V gene are SEHNR and FQNEAQ (reference sequence). The CDR3 loop spans 13 amino acids. V gave up 6 bases and J gave up 10 bases; unmatched junction bases: 8.

This clonotype was seen a handful of times. A read error may explain this, as a much larger clone is one base away. The conserved final phenylalanine or tryptophan is absent from the CDR3, which likely points to a read error. V and J are TRBV12-3 or TRBV12-4 and TRBJ1-2; D not certain. V was trimmed by 6 bases and J by 3 bases, leaving 14 bases between them. This CDR3 spans 14 amino acids. CDR3 loop: CASSSTVPDYGYTL. As DNA, the CDR3 is TGTGCCAGCAGCTCCACCGTTCCCGACTATGGCTACACCCTC.

This clonotype was picked up one time. One end of the junction fails to match germline, which may point to a read error. The rearrangement joins TRBV6-1 to TRBJ2-5; the match to TRBD1 covers 7 bases. Germline assignment: CDR1 MNHNS and CDR2 SASEGT. The CDR3 is 13 residues long. The CDR3: CTSRQGLEETQYF. The CDR3 DNA reads TGTACCAGCAGACAGGGTTTGGAGGAGACCCAGTACTTC.

The chain employs TRBV6-4 and TRBJ1-6, with D possibly being TRBD1 (5 bases). V lost 5 bases to trimming and J lost 5 bases, with 13 bases between them. This CDR3 is 15 amino acids long. Germline assignment: CDR1 MRHNA and CDR2 SNTAGT. CDR3 in DNA: TGTGCCAGCAGTTACCAACAGGTGGATAATTCACCCCTCCACTTT. Translated, it gives CASSYQQVDNSPLHF.

The table lists this clonotype with a few counts. CDR3: CASTKGQITEAFF. As DNA, the CDR3 is TGTGCCAGCACCAAAGGACAGATTACTGAAGCTTTCTTT. The V call is TRBV12-3 or TRBV12-4, the J call TRBJ1-1; the D gene is possibly TRBD1 (6 bases). The V end was cut by 7 bases, the J end by 5 bases, with 14 bases between. The length of the CDR3 is 13 residues.

This clonotype was counted many times. The chain combines TRBV4-3 with TRBJ2-5; 10 nucleotides align to TRBD2. The CDR3 runs to 17 residues. The junction had 13 bases not matched to a gene; V was cut back by 4 bases and J by 5 bases. Germline V gene sequence: CDR1 LGHNA, CDR2 YSLEER. DNA for the CDR3: TGCGCCAGCAGCCCAGCTGGGAGCGGGGGGGTGCAGGAGACCCAGTACTTC. Translating it yields CASSPAGSGGVQETQYF.

The J gene is TRBJ1-6, the V gene TRBV30; no firm D call. This CDR3 contains 13 residues. Trimming removed 4 bases from V and 10 bases from J, with 14 bases in between. Germline V gives CDR1 GTSNPN, CDR2 SVGIG (reference sequence). This chain's CDR3 is CAWTGGSESPLHF. In nucleotides, the CDR3 is TGTGCCTGGACTGGTGGGTCCGAGTCACCCCTCCACTTT. The full variable domain, its missing parts supplied by reference TRBV30 and TRBJ1-6, is SQTIHQWPATLVQPVGSPLSLECTVEGTSNPNLYWYRQAAGRGLQLLFYSVGIGQISSEVPQNLSASRPQDRQFILSSKKLLLSDSGFYLCAWTGGSESPLHFGNGTRLTVT.

V gene TRBV15 combines with J gene TRBJ2-2; no reliable D call. V was clipped by 2 bases and J by 3 bases, with 10 bases between them. The V gene's germline CDR1 is LNHNV and CDR2 YYDKDF (reference sequence). This CDR3 is built from 15 residues. The CDR3 protein is CATSRLERDTGELFF. For the CDR3, the DNA is TGTGCCACCAGCAGACTAGAACGAGACACCGGGGAGCTGTTTTTT.